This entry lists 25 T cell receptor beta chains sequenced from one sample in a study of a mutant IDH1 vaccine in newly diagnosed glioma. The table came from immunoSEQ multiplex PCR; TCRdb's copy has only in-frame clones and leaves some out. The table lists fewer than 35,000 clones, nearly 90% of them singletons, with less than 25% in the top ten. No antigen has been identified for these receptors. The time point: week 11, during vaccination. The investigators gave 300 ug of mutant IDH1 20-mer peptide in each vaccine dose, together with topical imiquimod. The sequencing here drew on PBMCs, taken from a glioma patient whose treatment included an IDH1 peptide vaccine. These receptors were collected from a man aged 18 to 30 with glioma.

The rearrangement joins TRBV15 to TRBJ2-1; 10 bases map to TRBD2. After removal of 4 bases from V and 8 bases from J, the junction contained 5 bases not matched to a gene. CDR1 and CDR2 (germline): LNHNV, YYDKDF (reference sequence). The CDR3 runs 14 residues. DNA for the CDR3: TGTGCCACCAGCACCAGAGCGGGAGGGGATGAGCAGTTCTTC. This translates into CATSTRAGGDEQFF.

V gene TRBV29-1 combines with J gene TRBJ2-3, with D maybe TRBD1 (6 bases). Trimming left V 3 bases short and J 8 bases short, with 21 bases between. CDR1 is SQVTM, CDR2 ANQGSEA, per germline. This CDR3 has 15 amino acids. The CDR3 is CSVEAFYRELGTQYF. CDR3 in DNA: TGCAGCGTTGAGGCCTTTTACAGGGAGCTCGGTACGCAGTATTTT.

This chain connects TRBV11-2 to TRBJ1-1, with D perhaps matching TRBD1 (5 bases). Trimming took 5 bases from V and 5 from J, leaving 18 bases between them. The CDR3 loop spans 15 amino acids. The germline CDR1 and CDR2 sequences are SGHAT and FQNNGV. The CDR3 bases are TGTGCCAGCAGCCCGCGGCGGGGGTCGAGGACTGAAGCTTTCTTT. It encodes CASSPRRGSRTEAFF.

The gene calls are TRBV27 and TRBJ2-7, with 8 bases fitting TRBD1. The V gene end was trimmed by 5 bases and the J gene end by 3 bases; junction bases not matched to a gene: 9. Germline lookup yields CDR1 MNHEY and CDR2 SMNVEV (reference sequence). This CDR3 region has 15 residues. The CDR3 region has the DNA TGTGCCAGCAGTGGTTCGGGACAGGTACGCTACGAGCAGTACTTC. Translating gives CASSGSGQVRYEQYF.

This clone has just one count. CDR3 sequence: CSEGLAGREQFF. In DNA form, the CDR3 reads TGCAGCGAGGGACTAGCGGGACGTGAGCAGTTCTTC. The chain recombines TRBV29-1 with TRBJ2-1, with 13 nucleotides matching TRBD2. CDR1 and CDR2 (germline): SQVTM, ANQGSEA. V dropped 7 bases and J dropped 9; count of bases not matched to a gene: 3. The CDR3 is 12 residues long.

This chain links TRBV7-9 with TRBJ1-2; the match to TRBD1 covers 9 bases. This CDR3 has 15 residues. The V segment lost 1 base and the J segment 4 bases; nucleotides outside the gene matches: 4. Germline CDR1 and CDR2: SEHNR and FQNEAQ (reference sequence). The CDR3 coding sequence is TGTGCCAGCAGCTTAGAGGGACAGGGTCTCTATGGCTACACCTTC. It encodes CASSLEGQGLYGYTF.

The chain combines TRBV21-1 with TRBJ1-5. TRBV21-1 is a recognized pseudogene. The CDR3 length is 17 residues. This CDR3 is CASSKGREVVGNQPQHF. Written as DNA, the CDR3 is TGTGCCAGCAGCAAAGGGAGGGAGGTAGTAGGCAATCAGCCCCAGCATTTT.

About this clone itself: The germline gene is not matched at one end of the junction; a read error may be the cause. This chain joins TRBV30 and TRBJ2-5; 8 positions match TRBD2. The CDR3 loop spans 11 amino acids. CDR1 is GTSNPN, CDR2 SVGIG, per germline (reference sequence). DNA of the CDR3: TGTGCCTGGACGACCGGGACTAGTCTCCACTTC. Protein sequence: CAWTTGTSLHF.

As DNA, the CDR3 is TGCGCCAGCAGCCCTGTCAACTCCGGGCGGAACACCGGGGAGCTGTTTTTT. It translates to CASSPVNSGRNTGELFF. The chain links TRBV4-1 to TRBJ2-2, with D hard to call. Germline CDR1 MGHRA, CDR2 YSYEKL. The CDR3 length is 17 residues. The V end lost 4 bases, the J end lost 1 base, and 16 bases lay between the germline ends.

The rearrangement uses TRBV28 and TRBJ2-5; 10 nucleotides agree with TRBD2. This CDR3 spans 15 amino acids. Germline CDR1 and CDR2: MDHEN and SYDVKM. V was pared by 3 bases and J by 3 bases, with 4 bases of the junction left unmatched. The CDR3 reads CASSLWTSGKETQYF. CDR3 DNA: TGTGCCAGCAGTTTGTGGACTAGCGGAAAAGAGACCCAGTACTTC.

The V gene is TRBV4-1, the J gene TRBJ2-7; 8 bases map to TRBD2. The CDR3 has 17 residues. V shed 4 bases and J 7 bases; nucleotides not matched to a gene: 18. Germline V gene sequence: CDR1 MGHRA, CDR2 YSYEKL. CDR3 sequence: CASSLSPGTRAREEQYF. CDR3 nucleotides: TGCGCCAGCAGCCTGAGTCCCGGGACTAGGGCTAGGGAGGAGCAGTACTTC.

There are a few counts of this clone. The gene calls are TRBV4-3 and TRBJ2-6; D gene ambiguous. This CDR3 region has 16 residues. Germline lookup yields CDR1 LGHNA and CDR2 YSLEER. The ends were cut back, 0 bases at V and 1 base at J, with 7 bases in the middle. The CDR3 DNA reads TGCGCCAGCAGCCAAGAAAGCCATTCTGGGGCCAACGTCCTGACTTTC. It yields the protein CASSQESHSGANVLTF.

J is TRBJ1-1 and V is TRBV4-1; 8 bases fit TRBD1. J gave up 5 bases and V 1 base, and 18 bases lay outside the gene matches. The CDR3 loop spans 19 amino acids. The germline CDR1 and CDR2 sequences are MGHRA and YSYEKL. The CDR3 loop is CASSQVVGRQGTRRTEAFF. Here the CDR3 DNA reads TGCGCCAGCAGCCAAGTAGTCGGCCGACAGGGGACGAGGAGAACTGAAGCTTTCTTT.

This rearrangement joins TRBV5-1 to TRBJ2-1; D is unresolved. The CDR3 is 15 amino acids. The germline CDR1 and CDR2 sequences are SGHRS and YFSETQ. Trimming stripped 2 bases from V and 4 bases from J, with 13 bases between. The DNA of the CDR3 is TGCGCCAGCAGCTTAAACCTGGGCCTATACAATGAGCAGTTCTTC. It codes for CASSLNLGLYNEQFF.

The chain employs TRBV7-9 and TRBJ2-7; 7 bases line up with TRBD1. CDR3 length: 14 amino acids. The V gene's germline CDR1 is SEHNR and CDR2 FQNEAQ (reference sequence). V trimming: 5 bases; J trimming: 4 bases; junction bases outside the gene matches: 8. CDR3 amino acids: CASSLNRDSYEQYF. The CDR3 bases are TGTGCCAGCAGCCTGAACCGGGACAGTTACGAGCAGTACTTC.

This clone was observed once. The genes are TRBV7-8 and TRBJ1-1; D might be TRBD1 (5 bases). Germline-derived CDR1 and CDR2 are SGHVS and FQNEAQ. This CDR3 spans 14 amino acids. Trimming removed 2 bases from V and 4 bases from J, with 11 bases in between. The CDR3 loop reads CASSLREGLTEAFF. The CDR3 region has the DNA TGTGCCAGCAGCTTACGGGAGGGGCTCACTGAAGCTTTCTTT. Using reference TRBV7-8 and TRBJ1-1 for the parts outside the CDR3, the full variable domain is GAGVSQSPRYKVAKRGQDVALRCDPISGHVSLFWYQQALGQGPEFLTYFQNEAQLDKSGLPSDRFFAERPEGSVSTLKIQRTQQEDSAVYLCASSLREGLTEAFFGQGTRLTVV.

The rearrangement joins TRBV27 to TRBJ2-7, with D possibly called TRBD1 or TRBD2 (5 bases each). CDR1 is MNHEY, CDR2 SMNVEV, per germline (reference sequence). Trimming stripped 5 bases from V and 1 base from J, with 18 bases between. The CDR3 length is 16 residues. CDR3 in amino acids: CASSPEDGARSYEQYF. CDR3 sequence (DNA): TGTGCCAGCAGTCCCGAAGACGGGGCGAGGTCCTACGAGCAGTACTTC.

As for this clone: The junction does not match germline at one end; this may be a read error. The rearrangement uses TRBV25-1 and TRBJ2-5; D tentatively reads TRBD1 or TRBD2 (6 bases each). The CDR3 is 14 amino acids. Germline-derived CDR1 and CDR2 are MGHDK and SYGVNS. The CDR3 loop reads CASKGGSQRETQYF. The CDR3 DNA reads TGTGCGAGCAAGGGGGGCAGTCAGAGGGAGACCCAGTACTTC.

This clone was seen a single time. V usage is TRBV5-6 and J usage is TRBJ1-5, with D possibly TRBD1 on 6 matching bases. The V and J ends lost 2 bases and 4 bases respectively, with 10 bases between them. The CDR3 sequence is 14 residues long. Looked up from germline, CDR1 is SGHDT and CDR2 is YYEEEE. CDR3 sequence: CASSLGQSNQPQHF. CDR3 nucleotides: TGTGCCAGCAGCTTAGGACAGAGTAATCAGCCCCAGCATTTT.

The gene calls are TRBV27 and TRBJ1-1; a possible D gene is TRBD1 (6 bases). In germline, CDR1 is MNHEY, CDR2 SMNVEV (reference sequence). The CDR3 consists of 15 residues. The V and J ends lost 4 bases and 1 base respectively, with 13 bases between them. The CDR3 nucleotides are TGTGCCAGCAGTTCCGCCCTAGGGGGGAACACTGAAGCTTTCTTT. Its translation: CASSSALGGNTEAFF.

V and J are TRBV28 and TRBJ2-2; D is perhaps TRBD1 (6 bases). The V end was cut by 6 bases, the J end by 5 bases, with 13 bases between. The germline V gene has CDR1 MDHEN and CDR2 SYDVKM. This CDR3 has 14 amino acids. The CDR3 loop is CASRKTGTTGELFF. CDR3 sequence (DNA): TGTGCCAGCAGAAAAACCGGGACAACCGGGGAGCTGTTTTTT.

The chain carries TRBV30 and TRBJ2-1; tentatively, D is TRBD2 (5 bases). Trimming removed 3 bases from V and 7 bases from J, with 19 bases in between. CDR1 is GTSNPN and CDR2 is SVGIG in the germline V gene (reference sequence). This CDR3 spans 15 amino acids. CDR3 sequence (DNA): TGTGCCTGGAGGGGAGACGTGGTTCACGGGAATGAGCAGTTCTTC. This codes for CAWRGDVVHGNEQFF.

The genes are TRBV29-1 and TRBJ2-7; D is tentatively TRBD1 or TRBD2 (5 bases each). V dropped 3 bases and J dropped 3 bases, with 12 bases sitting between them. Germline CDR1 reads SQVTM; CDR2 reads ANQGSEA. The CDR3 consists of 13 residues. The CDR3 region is CSVDGDGIYEQYF. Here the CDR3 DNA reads TGCAGCGTTGATGGGGACGGGATCTACGAGCAGTACTTC.

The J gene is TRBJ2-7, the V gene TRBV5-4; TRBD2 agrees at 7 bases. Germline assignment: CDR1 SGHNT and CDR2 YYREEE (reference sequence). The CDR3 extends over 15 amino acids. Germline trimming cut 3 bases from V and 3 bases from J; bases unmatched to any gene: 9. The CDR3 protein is CASSSLGGDLYEQYF. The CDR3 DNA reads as TGTGCCAGCAGCTCCTTGGGGGGGGACCTCTACGAGCAGTACTTC.

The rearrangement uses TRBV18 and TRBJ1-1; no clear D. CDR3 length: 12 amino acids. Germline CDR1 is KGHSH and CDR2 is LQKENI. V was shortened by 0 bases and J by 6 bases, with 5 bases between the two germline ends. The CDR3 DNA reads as TGTGCCAGCTCACCACCCTCATCTGAAGCTTTCTTT. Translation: CASSPPSSEAFF.